This is a list of T cell receptor beta chains from one sample in a study of a mutant IDH1 vaccine in newly diagnosed glioma. Clones were read by immunoSEQ multiplex PCR, and TCRdb kept only the in-frame ones, dropping some. Here the sample spans 40,000 or so clones, 80% to 85% being singletons. No antigen is known for these receptors. The sample here was PBMCs, taken from a glioma patient whose treatment included an IDH1 peptide vaccine. These receptors were collected from a man aged 40-49 years with glioma. Each CDR3 is given without its conserved first and last residue.

len	v_gene	j_gene	CDR3aa
11	TRBV7-9	TRBJ2-3	ASSSGGGETQY
10	TRBV19	TRBJ1-4	ATRGDGEKLF
11	TRBV6-5	TRBJ2-7	ASRLQAWYEQY
13	TRBV11-2	TRBJ1-2	ASSLGSGVNYGYT
15	TRBV10-1	TRBJ1-2	ASSEPKWDRVSYGYT
13	TRBV6-1	TRBJ2-1	ASSTRAGLYNEQF
15	TRBV9	TRBJ2-2	ASRAGTPSGGTGELF
11	TRBV18	TRBJ1-5	ASSPRGDQPQH
12	TRBV5-6	TRBJ1-4	ASRFWGGDEKLF
11	TRBV7-2	TRBJ2-2	ASTRSHTGELF
13	TRBV2	TRBJ2-5	ASKITGGSQETQY
15	TRBV4-2	TRBJ1-3	ASSQGIGQGAGNTIY
11	TRBV5-4	TRBJ2-7	ASSLGTTYEQY
11	TRBV14	TRBJ1-5	ASSQGPNQPQH
11	TRBV28	TRBJ1-5	ASSFFNNQPQH
9	TRBV20-1	TRBJ2-7	SAVGNYEQY
13	TRBV18	TRBJ2-5	ASSPRTSGQETQY
13	TRBV13	TRBJ2-5	ASSFRQSRRETQY
13	TRBV6-5	TRBJ2-3	ASSYSGTSIDTQY
14	TRBV6-1	TRBJ1-2	ASSDPGQGFGYGYT
11	TRBV6-5	TRBJ2-3	ASKDGGTDTQY
11	TRBV18	TRBJ2-7	ASSPGFTYEQY
14	TRBV7-6	TRBJ2-5	ASSSGTSGRAETQY
14	TRBV4-2	TRBJ2-3	ASSQDQAERGGTQY
13	TRBV9	TRBJ2-1	ASSVGLAGNNEQF
11	TRBV7-6	TRBJ2-3	ASSLMSTDTQY
13	TRBV6-6	TRBJ2-7	ASSYSVAGTYEQY
14	TRBV25-1	TRBJ2-1	ASSARQPTQYNEQF
12	TRBV6-5	TRBJ1-1	ASSYAGVDTEAF
13	TRBV25-1	TRBJ1-4	ASSPPQGLGEKLF
13	TRBV5-1	TRBJ2-7	ASSINRGGSYEQY
11	TRBV7-2	TRBJ2-7	ASSRFRDYEQY
12	TRBV11-3	TRBJ2-5	ASSLGPTGETQY
12	TRBV10-3	TRBJ2-3	ASYGGDPTDTQY
10	TRBV5-4	TRBJ1-2	ASSKTGYGYT
14	TRBV6-5	TRBJ2-1	ASSSPGLAGHNEQF
12	TRBV29-1	TRBJ2-3	SVRVQRGTDTQY
9	TRBV20-1	TRBJ2-3	SVPITDTQY
11	TRBV19	TRBJ1-1	ASGPTMNTEAF
12	TRBV19	TRBJ1-5	ASSSLGVNQPQH
14	TRBV6-4	TRBJ2-1	ASSGRLAGGHNEQF
11	TRBV2	TRBJ2-7	ASSTQGNYEQY
12	TRBV29-1	TRBJ2-7	SVVGGVSSYEQY
13	TRBV5-4	TRBJ1-4	ASSRTGLANEKLF
11	TRBV27	TRBJ2-2	ASSLANTGELF
13	TRBV29-1	TRBJ1-5	SVVWQGGGNQPQH
12	TRBV5-1	TRBJ2-7	ASSLARASYEQY
13	TRBV11-3	TRBJ2-1	ASSLRREGQNEQF
13	TRBV9	TRBJ2-7	ASSVDISGSYEQY
15	TRBV19	TRBJ2-1	ASSLRDYLTGYNEQF
12	TRBV19	TRBJ1-1	ASRPTGEGTEAF
13	TRBV2	TRBJ1-2	ASSSPGSGNYGYT
12	TRBV19	TRBJ2-3	ASAWDSVTDTQY
11	TRBV4-2	TRBJ2-3	ASSLTSEDTQY
10	TRBV4-2	TRBJ2-4	ASSQDRTEVN